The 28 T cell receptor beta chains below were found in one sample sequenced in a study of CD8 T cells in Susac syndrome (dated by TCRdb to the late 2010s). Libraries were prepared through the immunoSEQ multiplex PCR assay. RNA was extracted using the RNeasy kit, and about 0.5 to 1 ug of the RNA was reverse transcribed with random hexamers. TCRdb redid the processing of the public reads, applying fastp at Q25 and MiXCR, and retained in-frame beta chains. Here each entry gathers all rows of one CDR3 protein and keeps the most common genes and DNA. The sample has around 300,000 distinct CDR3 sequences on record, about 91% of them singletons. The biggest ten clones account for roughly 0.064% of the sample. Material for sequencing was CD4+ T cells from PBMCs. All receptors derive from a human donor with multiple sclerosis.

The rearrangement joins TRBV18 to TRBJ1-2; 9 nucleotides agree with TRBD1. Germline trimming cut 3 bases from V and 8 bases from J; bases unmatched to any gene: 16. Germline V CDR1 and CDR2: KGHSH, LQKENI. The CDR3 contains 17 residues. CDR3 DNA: TGTGCCAGCTCACCCACCACGGGACAGGGAAGTTCGAGCGGCTACACCTTC. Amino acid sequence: CASSPTTGQGSSSGYTF.

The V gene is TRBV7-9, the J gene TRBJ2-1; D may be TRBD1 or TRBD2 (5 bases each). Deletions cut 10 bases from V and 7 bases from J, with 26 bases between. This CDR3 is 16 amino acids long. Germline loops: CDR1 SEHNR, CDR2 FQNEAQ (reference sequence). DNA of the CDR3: TGTGCCACCCAATCCCCCGGGACCACAGCAGAAAATGAGCAGTTCTTC. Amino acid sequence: CATQSPGTTAENEQFF.

CDR3 sequence: CSAHGDYNEQFF. CDR3 in DNA: TGCAGTGCCCATGGGGACTACAATGAGCAGTTCTTC. This chain connects TRBV20-1 to TRBJ2-1; D gene uncertain. The germline gives CDR1 DFQATT, CDR2 SNEGSKA (reference sequence). The CDR3 consists of 12 residues. The ends were cut back, 6 bases at V and 3 bases at J, with 9 bases in the middle.

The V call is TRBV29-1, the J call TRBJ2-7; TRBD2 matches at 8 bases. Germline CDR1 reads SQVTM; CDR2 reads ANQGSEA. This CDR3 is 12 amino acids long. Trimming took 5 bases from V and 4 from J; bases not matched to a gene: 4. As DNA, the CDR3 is TGCAGCGTTCCGGGACTAGGGTACGAGCAGTACTTC. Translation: CSVPGLGYEQYF.

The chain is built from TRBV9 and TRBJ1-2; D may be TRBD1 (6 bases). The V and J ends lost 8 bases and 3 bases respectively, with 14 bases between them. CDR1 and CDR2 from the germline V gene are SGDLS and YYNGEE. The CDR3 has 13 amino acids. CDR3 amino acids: CASALGTHYGYTF. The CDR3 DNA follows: TGTGCCAGTGCCCTCGGGACACACTATGGCTACACCTTC.

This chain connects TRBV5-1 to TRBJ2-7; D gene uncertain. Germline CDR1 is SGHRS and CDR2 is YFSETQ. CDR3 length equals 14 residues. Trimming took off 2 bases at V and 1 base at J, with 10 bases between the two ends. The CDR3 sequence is CASSFGPSSYEQYF. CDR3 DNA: TGCGCCAGCAGCTTCGGGCCGAGTTCCTACGAGCAGTACTTC.

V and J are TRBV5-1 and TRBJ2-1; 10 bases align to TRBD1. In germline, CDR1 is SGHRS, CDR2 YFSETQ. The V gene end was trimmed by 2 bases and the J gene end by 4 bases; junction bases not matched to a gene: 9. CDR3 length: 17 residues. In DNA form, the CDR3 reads TGCGCCAGCAGCTTTTCCCCCCGGGACAGGGGTTACAATGAGCAGTTCTTC. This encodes CASSFSPRDRGYNEQFF.

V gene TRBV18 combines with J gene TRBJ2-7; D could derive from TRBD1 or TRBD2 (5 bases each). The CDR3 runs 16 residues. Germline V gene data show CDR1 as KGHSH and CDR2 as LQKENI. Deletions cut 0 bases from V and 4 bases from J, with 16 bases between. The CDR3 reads CASSPPNIGDHYEQYF. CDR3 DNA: TGTGCCAGCTCACCACCTAATATAGGGGACCATTACGAGCAGTACTTC.

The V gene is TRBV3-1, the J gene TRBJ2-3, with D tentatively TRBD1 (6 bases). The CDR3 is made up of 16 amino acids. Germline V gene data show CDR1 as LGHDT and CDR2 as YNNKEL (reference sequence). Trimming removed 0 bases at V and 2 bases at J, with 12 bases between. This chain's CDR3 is CASSQDQGTYTDTQYF. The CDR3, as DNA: TGTGCCAGCAGCCAAGATCAGGGGACCTACACAGATACGCAGTATTTT.

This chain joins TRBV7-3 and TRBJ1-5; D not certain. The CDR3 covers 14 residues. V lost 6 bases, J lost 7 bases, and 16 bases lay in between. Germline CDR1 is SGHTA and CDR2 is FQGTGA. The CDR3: CASSLGAEVQPQHF. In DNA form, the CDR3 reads TGTGCCAGCAGTTTGGGCGCCGAGGTCCAGCCCCAGCATTTT.

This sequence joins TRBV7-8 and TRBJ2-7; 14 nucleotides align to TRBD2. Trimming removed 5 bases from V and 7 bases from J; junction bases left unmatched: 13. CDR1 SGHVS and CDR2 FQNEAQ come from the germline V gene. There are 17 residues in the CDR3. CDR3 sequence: CASSPTRLAGGPREQYF. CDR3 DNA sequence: TGTGCCAGCAGCCCCACTCGACTAGCGGGGGGGCCCCGAGAGCAGTACTTC.

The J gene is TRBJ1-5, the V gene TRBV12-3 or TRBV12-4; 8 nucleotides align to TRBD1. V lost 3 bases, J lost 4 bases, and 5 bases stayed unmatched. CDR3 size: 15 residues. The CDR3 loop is CASSFSDRGNQPQHF. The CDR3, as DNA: TGTGCCAGCAGTTTCTCCGACAGGGGAAATCAGCCCCAGCATTTT.

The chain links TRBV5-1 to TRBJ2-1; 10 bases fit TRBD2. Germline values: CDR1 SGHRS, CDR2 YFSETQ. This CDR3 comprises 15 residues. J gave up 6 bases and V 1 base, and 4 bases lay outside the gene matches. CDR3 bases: TGCGCCAGCAGCTTGACTAGCGGGGCCGGCAATGAGCAGTTCTTC. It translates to CASSLTSGAGNEQFF.

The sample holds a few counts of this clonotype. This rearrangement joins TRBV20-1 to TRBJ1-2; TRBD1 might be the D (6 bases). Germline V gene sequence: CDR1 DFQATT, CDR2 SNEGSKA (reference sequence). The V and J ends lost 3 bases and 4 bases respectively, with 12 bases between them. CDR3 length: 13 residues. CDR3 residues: CSARAGGAYGYTF. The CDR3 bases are TGCAGTGCTAGGGCCGGGGGGGCCTATGGCTACACCTTC.

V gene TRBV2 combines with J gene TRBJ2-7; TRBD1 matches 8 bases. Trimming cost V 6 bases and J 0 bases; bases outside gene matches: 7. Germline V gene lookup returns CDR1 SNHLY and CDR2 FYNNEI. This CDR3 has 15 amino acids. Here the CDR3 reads CASSRDRSLSYEQYF. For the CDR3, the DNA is TGTGCCAGCAGCCGGGACAGGAGCCTCTCCTACGAGCAGTACTTC.

The CDR3 coding sequence is TGCAGCGTTGAAATCTCACGGGACACTGAAGCTTTCTTT. It encodes CSVEISRDTEAFF. The J gene is TRBJ1-1, the V gene TRBV29-1; no definite D call. The V end lost 2 bases, the J end lost 3 bases, and 10 bases lay between the germline ends. Germline CDR1 SQVTM, CDR2 ANQGSEA. This CDR3 is built from 13 residues. The full variable domain, with the rest looked up from reference TRBV29-1 and TRBJ1-1, is SAVISQKPSRDICQRGTSLTIQCQVDSQVTMMFWYRQQPGQSLTLIATANQGSEATYESGFVIDKFPISRPNLTFSTLTVSNMSPEDSSIYLCSVEISRDTEAFFGQGTRLTVV.

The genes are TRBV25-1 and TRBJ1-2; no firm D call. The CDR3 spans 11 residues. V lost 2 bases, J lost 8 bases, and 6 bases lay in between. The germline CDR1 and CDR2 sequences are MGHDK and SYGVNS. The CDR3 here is CASSEGWGYTF. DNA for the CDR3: TGTGCCAGCAGTGAAGGGTGGGGCTACACCTTC.

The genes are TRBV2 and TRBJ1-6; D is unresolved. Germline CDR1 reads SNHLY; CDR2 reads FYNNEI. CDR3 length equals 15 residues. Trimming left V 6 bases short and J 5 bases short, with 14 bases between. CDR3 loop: CASRAPSSHNSPLHF. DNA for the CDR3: TGTGCCAGCAGGGCACCCTCCAGCCATAATTCACCCCTCCACTTT.

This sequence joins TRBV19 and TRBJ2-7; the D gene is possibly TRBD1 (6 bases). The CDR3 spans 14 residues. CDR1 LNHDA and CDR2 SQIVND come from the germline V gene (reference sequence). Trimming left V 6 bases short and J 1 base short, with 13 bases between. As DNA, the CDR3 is TGTGCCAGTAGGAACAGGGCATCGTCCTACGAGCAGTACTTC. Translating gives CASRNRASSYEQYF.

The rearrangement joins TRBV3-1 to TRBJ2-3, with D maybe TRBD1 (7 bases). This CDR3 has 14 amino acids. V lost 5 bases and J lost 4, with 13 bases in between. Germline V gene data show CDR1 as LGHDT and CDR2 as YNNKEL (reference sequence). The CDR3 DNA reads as TGTGCCAGCAGCTCAACCAGGGGGGCAGATACGCAGTATTTT. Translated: CASSSTRGADTQYF.

As DNA, the CDR3 is TGCAGTGCTAGAGCTTTGGCAGGGCCCCAGCATTTT. It specifies CSARALAGPQHF. The chain links TRBV20-1 to TRBJ1-5; no definite D call. The CDR3 has 12 amino acids. CDR1 is DFQATT and CDR2 is SNEGSKA in the germline V gene (reference sequence). The germline V and J ends were trimmed by 1 base and 9 bases, with 10 bases remaining between them.

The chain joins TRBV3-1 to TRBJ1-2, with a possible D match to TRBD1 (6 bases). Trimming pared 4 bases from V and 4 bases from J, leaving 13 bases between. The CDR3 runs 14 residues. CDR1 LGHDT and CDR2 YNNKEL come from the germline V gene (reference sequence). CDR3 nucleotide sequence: TGTGCCAGCAGCCGTGCGTCACAGGGCTATGGCTACACCTTC. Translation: CASSRASQGYGYTF.

The CDR3 spells CASSPLRGGNTIYF. As DNA, the CDR3 is TGTGCCAGCAGCCCCCTCAGGGGGGGAAACACCATATATTTT. The V gene is TRBV7-2, the J gene TRBJ1-3; 7 bases are a match to TRBD1. The V segment lost 5 bases and the J segment 4 bases; nucleotides outside the gene matches: 5. This CDR3 has 14 residues. Germline values: CDR1 SGHTA, CDR2 FQGNSA.

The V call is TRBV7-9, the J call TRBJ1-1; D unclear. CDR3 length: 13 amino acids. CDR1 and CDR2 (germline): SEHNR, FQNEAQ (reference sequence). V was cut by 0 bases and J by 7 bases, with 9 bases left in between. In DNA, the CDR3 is TGTGCCAGCAGCTTAGCGGAGGCGGTTGAAGCTTTCTTT. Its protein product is CASSLAEAVEAFF.

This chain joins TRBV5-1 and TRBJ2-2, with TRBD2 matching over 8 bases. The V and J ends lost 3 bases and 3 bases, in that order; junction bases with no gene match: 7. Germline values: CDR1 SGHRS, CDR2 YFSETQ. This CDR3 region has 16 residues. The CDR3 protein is CASSSQTSGYTGELFF. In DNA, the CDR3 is TGCGCCAGCAGCTCACAAACTAGCGGCTACACCGGGGAGCTGTTTTTT.

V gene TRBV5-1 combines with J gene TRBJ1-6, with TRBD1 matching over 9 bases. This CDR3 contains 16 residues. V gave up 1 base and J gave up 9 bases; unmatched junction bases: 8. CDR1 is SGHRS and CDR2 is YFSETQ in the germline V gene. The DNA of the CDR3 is TGCGCCAGCAGCTTGTCCGGGACAGGGAATATTTCACCCCTCCACTTT. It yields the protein CASSLSGTGNISPLHF.

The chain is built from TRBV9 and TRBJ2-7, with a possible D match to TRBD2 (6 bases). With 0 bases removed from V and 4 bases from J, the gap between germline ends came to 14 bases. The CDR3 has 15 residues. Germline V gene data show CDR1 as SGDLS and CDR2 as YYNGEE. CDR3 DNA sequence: TGTGCCAGCAGCGTAGGGCCAGACGGAGGGTACGAGCAGTACTTC. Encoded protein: CASSVGPDGGYEQYF. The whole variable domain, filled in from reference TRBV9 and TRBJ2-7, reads DSGVTQTPKHLITATGQRVTLRCSPRSGDLSVYWYQQSLDQGLQFLIQYYNGEERAKGNILERFSAQQFPDLHSELNLSSLELGDSALYFCASSVGPDGGYEQYFGPGTRLTVT.

In DNA, the CDR3 is TGTGCCAGCAGCTTGGCCGTTTTGGGTGAAGAGACCCAGTACTTC. It yields the protein CASSLAVLGEETQYF. The rearrangement joins TRBV7-9 to TRBJ2-5; D is unresolved. V was trimmed by 3 bases and J by 3 bases, leaving 14 bases between them. The CDR3 extends over 15 amino acids. Germline V gene sequence: CDR1 SEHNR, CDR2 FQNEAQ (reference sequence).